This T cell receptor (beta chain) is drawn from a study of blood T cell repertoires in COVID-19. The germline gives CDR1 MGHRA, CDR2 YSYEKL. V lost 9 bases to trimming and J lost 2 bases; unmatched junction nucleotides: 7. This CDR3 is built from 14 residues. Method: immunoSEQ multiplex PCR; TCRdb's copy keeps in-frame clones and lacks some. The sample contains around 170,000 clones, about 81% of which appear only once. This chain joins TRBV4-1 and TRBJ2-7, with 10 positions matching TRBD2. Sequenced: peripheral blood. The sequence was obtained from a woman older than 75 with COVID-19, enrolled during active disease. For the CDR3, the DNA is TGCGCCAGTAAAAAGCGGGAGGGGCCCTACGAGCAGTACTTC. Encoded protein: CASKKREGPYEQYF.